This T cell receptor beta chain was recorded in a study of cytomegalovirus exposure and HLA in healthy donors. Overall study context: Genetic ancestry analysis placed around 76% of the 398 donors that were genotyped in the Caucasian-associated cluster.

Germline lookup yields CDR1 SGHRS and CDR2 YFSETQ. V was shortened by 3 bases and J by 0 bases, with 18 bases between the two germline ends. This CDR3 has 17 residues. The primer mix had 60 Vbeta and 13 Jbeta primers. Some clones are missing from TCRdb's copy, which holds only in-frame ones; the method was immunoSEQ multiplex PCR. The clone table shows approximately 110,000 clones, with the ten largest holding under 2.5%. The chain uses TRBV5-1 and TRBJ2-5, with D possibly TRBD2 on 5 matching bases. The specimen sequenced was PBMCs. This receptor was taken from a man in his forties in good health and CMV-seronegative. The CDR3 region is CASSSVSTTDYQETQYF. In DNA, the CDR3 is TGCGCCAGCAGCTCAGTTTCCACCACGGACTACCAAGAGACCCAGTACTTC.